This T cell receptor (beta chain) comes out of a study of cytomegalovirus exposure and HLA in healthy donors. Study summary: Most genotyped donors, approximately 77% of roughly 400, had Caucasian-associated genetic ancestry.

It was with 60 Vbeta and 13 Jbeta primers that the PCR ran. Some clones are missing from TCRdb's copy, which holds only in-frame ones; the method was immunoSEQ multiplex PCR. The data contain about 120,000 clones, about 72% of them singletons. Study-level points and caveats: Available immune exposure information was restricted to CMV serostatus only. TCR beta V- and J-gene trimming was later associated with a missense DCLRE1C variant.

A word on this clone: The antigen is unknown.

This clonotype originated in a man aged 25-45 years in good health and CMV-seropositive. Sequenced: PBMCs.

The CDR3 sequence is CASSLGESTDTQYF. CDR3 nucleotide sequence: TGTGCCAGCAGCCTCGGGGAGAGCACAGATACGCAGTATTTT. The chain carries TRBV28 and TRBJ2-3, with D possibly TRBD2 on 5 matching bases. CDR1 is MDHEN and CDR2 is SYDVKM in the germline V gene. Deletions cut 6 bases from V and 0 bases from J, with 10 bases between. The CDR3 totals 14 residues.